These 4 T cell receptor beta chains share one sample of origin, sequenced in a study of early T cells in non-severe SARS-CoV-2 infection. Using its own MiXCR run on the 5' RACE reads, TCRdb lists one record per CDR3 protein. The repertoire holds approximately 27,000 distinct CDR3 sequences, with under 10% as singletons. Sample: whole blood. The receptors were sampled from an adult who was a healthcare worker with PCR-confirmed SARS-CoV-2 infection or an uninfected control (not recorded which).

This clonotype was counted at least ten times. The V call is TRBV11-3, the J call TRBJ2-5; a weak D match, TRBD2 (5 bases). The germline gives CDR1 SGHNT, CDR2 YENEEA. V lost 4 bases, J lost 1 base, and 7 bases lay in between. The CDR3 extends over 13 amino acids. CDR3 bases: TGTGCCAGCAGCTGGACTGTCCAAGAGACCCAGTACTTC. It translates to CASSWTVQETQYF.

This clonotype was counted at least ten times. The chain combines TRBV11-3 with TRBJ2-1; no definite D call. The ends were cut back, 5 bases at V and 3 bases at J, with 14 bases in the middle. Germline CDR1 and CDR2: SGHNT and YENEEA. The CDR3 is 15 amino acids. Here the CDR3 DNA reads TGTGCCAGCAGCCTGGACCAGGAAAACTACAATGAGCAGTTCTTC. Translating it yields CASSLDQENYNEQFF.

This clonotype was seen many times. V is TRBV7-2 and J is TRBJ2-7; 11 positions match TRBD2. The CDR3 sequence is 17 residues long. Germline V gene data show CDR1 as SGHTA and CDR2 as FQGNSA. V lost 5 bases, J lost 0 bases, and 9 bases stayed unmatched. CDR3: CASSQNSGGASSYEQYF. CDR3 DNA sequence: TGTGCCAGCAGCCAAAATAGCGGGGGGGCGAGCTCCTACGAGCAGTACTTC.

The chain combines TRBV9 with TRBJ2-2, with D perhaps TRBD1 or TRBD2 (5 bases each). V lost 0 bases and J lost 9, with 6 bases in between. CDR1 is SGDLS and CDR2 is YYNGEE in the germline V gene. The CDR3 spans 12 residues. CDR3 nucleotide sequence: TGTGCCAGCAGCGTAGTGGGACGGGAGCTGTTTTTT. As protein: CASSVVGRELFF.